Listed here is a single T cell receptor beta chain. These data are taken from a study of cytomegalovirus exposure and HLA in healthy donors. CDR1 and CDR2 (germline): SGHTS, YDEGEE. The ends lost 0 bases at V and 0 bases at J; junction bases unmatched: 5. The CDR3 loop spans 18 amino acids. PCR primers comprised 60 Vbeta and 13 Jbeta primers. Measured with immunoSEQ multiplex PCR; TCRdb has only the in-frame clones, and not every one. The sample has over 150,000 clones, about 80% seen once. The chain is built from TRBV5-8 and TRBJ2-6; TRBD1 matches at 8 bases. The sequencing sample was made of PBMCs. The source is a boy aged 10-17 years in good health and CMV-seronegative. Here the CDR3 DNA reads TGTGCCAGCAGCTTGGGAGGGACAGGTAGCTCTGGGGCCAACGTCCTGACTTTC. Amino acids: CASSLGGTGSSGANVLTF.